Sequencing of this T cell receptor beta chain was carried out in a study of CD8 T cells in ankylosing spondylitis. CDR3 length: 15 amino acids. Per the germline V gene, CDR1 is DFQATT and CDR2 is SNEGSKA (reference sequence). Trimming pared 3 bases from V and 0 bases from J, leaving 12 bases between. Quantitative 5'-RACE with molecular barcodes produced the TCR beta libraries. TCRdb reprocessed the 5' RACE reads via MiXCR and lists one record per CDR3 protein. The sample includes some 340,000 distinct CDR3 sequences, around 15% of them seen just once. Findings of the study overall: Clones linked to disease, bearing a CD8+ phenotype, were relatively rare in peripheral blood. Seemingly characteristic of ankylosing spondylitis blood was a TCR beta motif consisting of 7 or 8 highly homologous variants. Reported data indicate significant enrichment of disease-linked clones within matched ankylosing spondylitis synovial fluid.

To note about this clonotype: Antigen specificity is unknown.

Source material: blood, either unsorted or a sorted T cell fraction (not recorded which). This sequence originates from a male donor with ankylosing spondylitis or in good health (not recorded which). The chain combines TRBV20-1 with TRBJ2-4; D gene uncertain. CDR3 region: CSARALHLAKNIQYF. CDR3 sequence (DNA): TGCAGTGCTAGGGCCCTACACCTAGCCAAAAACATTCAGTACTTC.